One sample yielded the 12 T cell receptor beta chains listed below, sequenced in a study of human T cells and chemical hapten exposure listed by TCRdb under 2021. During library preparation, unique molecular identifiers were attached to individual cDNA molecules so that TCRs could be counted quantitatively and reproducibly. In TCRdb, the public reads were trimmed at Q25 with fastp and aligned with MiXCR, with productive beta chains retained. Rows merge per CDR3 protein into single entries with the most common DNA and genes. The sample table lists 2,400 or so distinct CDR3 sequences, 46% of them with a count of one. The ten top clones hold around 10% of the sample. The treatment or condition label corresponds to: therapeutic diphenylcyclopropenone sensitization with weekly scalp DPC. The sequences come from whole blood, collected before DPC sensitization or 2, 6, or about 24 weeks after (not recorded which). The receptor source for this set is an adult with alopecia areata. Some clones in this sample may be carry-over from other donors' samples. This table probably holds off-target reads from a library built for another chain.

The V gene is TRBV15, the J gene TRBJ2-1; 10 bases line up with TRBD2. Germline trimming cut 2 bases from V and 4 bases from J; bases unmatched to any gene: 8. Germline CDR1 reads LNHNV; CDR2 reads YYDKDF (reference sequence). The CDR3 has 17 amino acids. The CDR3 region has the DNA TGTGCCACCAGCAGATCGTTTAGCGGGAGGCCGTACAATGAGCAGTTCTTC. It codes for CATSRSFSGRPYNEQFF. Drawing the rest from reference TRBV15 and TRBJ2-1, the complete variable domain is DAMVIQNPRYQVTQFGKPVTLSCSQTLNHNVMYWYQQKSSQAPKLLFHYYDKDFNNEADTPDNFQSRRPNTSFCFLDIRSPGLGDTAMYLCATSRSFSGRPYNEQFFGPGTRLTVL.

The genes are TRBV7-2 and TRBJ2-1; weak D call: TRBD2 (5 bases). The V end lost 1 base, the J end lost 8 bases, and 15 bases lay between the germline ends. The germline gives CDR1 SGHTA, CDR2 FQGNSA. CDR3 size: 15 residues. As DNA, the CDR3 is TGTGCCAGCAGCTTAGAGGTTTTACGCGGGCATGAGCAGTTCTTC. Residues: CASSLEVLRGHEQFF.

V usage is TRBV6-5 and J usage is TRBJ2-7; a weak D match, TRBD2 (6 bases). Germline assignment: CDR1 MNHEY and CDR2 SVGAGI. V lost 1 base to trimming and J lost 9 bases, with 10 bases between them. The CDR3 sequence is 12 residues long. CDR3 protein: CASSYLSGVQYF. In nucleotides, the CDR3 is TGTGCCAGCAGTTACTTATCGGGGGTGCAGTACTTC.

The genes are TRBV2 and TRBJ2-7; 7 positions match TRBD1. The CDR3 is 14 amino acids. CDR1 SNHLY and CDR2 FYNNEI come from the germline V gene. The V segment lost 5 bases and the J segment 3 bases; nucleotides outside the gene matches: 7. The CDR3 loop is CASSITGVNYEQYF. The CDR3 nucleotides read TGTGCCAGCAGTATAACAGGGGTAAACTACGAGCAGTACTTC.

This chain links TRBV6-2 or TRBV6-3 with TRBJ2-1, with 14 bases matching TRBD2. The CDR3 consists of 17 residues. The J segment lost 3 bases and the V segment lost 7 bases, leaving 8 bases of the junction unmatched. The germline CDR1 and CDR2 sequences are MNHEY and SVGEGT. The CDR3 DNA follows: TGTGCCAGCATCAGCATGGGACTAGCGGGAGTCTACAATGAGCAGTTCTTC. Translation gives CASISMGLAGVYNEQFF.

The DNA of the CDR3 is TGTGCCAGCAGCTTGGAGGACCGGGAAGAGACCCAGTACTTC. Translation gives CASSLEDREETQYF. The rearrangement joins TRBV5-4 to TRBJ2-5; no definite D call. V was pared by 0 bases and J by 3 bases, with 9 bases between. Per germline, CDR1 SGHNT and CDR2 YYREEE (reference sequence). The CDR3 is 14 amino acids.

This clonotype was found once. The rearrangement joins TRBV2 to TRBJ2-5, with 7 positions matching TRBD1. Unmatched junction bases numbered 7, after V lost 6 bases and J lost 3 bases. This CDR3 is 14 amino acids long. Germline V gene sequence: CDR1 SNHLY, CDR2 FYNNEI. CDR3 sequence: CASRRQGYEETQYF. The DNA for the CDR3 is TGTGCCAGCAGGAGACAGGGATATGAAGAGACCCAGTACTTC.

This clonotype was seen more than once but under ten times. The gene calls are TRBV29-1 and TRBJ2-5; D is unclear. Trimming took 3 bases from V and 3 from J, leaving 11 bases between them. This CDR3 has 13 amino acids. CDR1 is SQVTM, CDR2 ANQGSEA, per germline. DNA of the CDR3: TGCAGCGTTGATCGTGGAAGTGAAGAGACCCAGTACTTC. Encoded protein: CSVDRGSEETQYF.

The CDR3 loop is CASSPERGYGYTF. CDR3 in DNA: TGTGCCAGCTCACCGGAAAGGGGCTATGGCTACACCTTC. The chain carries TRBV18 and TRBJ1-2; a possible D gene is TRBD1 (5 bases). Between the trimmed V and J ends, which lost 3 bases and 4 bases, there was a span of 9 bases. Looked up from germline, CDR1 is KGHSH and CDR2 is LQKENI. CDR3 length equals 13 residues.

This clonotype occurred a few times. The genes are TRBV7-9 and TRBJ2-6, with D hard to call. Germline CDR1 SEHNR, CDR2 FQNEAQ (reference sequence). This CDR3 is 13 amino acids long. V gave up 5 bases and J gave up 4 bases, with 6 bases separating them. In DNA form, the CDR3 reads TGTGCCAGCAGCCCCGCCGGGGCCAACGTCCTGACTTTC. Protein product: CASSPAGANVLTF. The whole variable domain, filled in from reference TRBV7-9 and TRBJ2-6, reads DTGVSQNPRHKITKRGQNVTFRCDPISEHNRLYWYRQTLGQGPEFLTYFQNEAQLEKSRLLSDRFSAERPKGSFSTLEIQRTEQGDSAMYLCASSPAGANVLTFGAGSRLTVL.

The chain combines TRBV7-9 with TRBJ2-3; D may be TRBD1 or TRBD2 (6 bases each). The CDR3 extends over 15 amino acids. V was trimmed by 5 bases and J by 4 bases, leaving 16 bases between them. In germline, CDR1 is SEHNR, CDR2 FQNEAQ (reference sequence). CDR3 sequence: CASSETVGGADTQYF. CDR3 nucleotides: TGTGCCAGCAGCGAGACGGTCGGGGGCGCAGATACGCAGTATTTT.

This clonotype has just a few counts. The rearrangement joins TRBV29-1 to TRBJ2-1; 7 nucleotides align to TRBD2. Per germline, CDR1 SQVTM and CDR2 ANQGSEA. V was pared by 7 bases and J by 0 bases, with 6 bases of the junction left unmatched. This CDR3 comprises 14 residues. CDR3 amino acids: CSARGVVSYNEQFF. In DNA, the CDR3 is TGCAGCGCCCGGGGGGTTGTCTCCTACAATGAGCAGTTCTTC.